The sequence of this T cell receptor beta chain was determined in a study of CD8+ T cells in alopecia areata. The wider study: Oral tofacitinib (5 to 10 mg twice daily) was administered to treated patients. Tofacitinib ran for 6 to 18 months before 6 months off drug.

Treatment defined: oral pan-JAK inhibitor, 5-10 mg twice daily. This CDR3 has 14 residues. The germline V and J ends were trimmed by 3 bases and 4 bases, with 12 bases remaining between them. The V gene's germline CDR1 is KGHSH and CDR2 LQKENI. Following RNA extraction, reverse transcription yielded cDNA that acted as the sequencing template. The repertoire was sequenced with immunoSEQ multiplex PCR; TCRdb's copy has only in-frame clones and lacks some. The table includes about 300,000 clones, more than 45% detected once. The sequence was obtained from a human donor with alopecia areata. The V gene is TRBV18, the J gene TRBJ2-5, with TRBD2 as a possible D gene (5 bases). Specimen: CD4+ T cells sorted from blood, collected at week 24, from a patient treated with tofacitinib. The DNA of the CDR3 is TGTGCCAGCTCACCTATAGCGTGGAGAGAGACCCAGTACTTC. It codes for CASSPIAWRETQYF.